This note documents a single TCR beta chain sequence. Which antigen it targets is not known. Base quality data are lacking; no much larger clone is found one base away. The entry originates in a study of T cell responses to AZD1222 COVID-19 vaccine (dated by TCRdb to the early 2020s). The study in broad terms: TCR sequencing was performed for 233 trial participants, of whom about 200 were given two doses of AZD1222 and 26 were given two doses of MenACWY control vaccine. Trial participants were enrolled by age into 18-55, 56-69 and 70-plus year subgroups, with about 150, 28 and 57 TCR-sequenced participants respectively. What the study reported, not specific to this receptor: The vaccine-associated CD4 TCRs covered the entire spike protein, and the dominant responses fell in regions 160-218 and 743-854. Nearly half of unique spike-specific TCRs reportedly recognized epitopes outside regions mutated in the B.1.351 and B.1.1.7 variants. Spike-specific TCR breadth and depth rose significantly after two AZD1222 doses compared with day 0 and with MenACWY recipients. Most participants were white British and females outnumbered males, and the authors suggested that clonal diversity may have been underestimated. Conclusions about previously exposed vaccinees were limited because only six AZD1222 recipients were SARS-CoV-2 seropositive at baseline. In the small 56-69-year group, the increase in depth fell short of significance, most likely because of low power. No day 14 peak-response samples were available, so repertoires were characterized only after the peak T cell response.

The CDR3 regions of human TCRbeta chains were analyzed by immunosequencing. As for the authors' bioinformatics: Repertoire TCRs were matched against a reference library of SARS-CoV-2-specific TCRs generated with the MIRA antigen-specificity platform. Breadth meant the fraction of unique TCRs that were SARS-CoV-2-associated, whereas depth meant the fraction of total T cells that were SARS-CoV-2-associated. Using the MIRA data, each spike-specific TCR was mapped to the spike region that the TCR reacts to and placed in a CD4 or CD8 class. Log10-transformed breadth and depth values were compared by one-way ANOVA with Sidak's multiple comparisons tests. The table was pulled from immuneACCESS by TCRdb, which kept in-frame rearrangements only. Such tables lose some clones; where checked, under half of the loss comes from unresolved V genes, and the rest has no known cause. For V, J and clone size, that table is used; D and trimming come from the DNA. This sample comprises about 120,000 clones, about nine tenths of them detected only once. The ten largest clones capture 4% to 5% of the sample.

What the time point label conveys for this sample: about 28 days (+/-7) after the second vaccine dose. Per the publication, the treatment or condition label means: meningococcal conjugate vaccine given as trial control. Samples from vaccinated people were obtained from the UK trials COV001 and COV002, which included a single-blind randomized controlled phase 2/3 trial of AZD1222 (ChAdOx1 nCoV-19) in healthy adults. Trial participant PBMC samples were collected at day 0 and day 28 after the second dose for TCRbeta chain sequencing. The sequence was collected from an adult who received the MenACWY meningococcal vaccine as a control. The sequencing used peripheral blood, collected 28 days after the second dose of the MenACWY control vaccine.

The CDR3 here reads CASSMGTGLTTDYGYTF. The DNA sequence is as follows: TGCGCCAGCAGCATGGGGACAGGGTTAACGACGGACTATGGCTACACCTTC. The sequence links TRBV5-1 to TRBJ1-2; 9 junctional bases match TRBD1. According to the germline V gene, CDR1 reads SGHRS and CDR2 reads YFSETQ. Clipping removes 4 bases from V and 3 bases from J, with 13 as the unmatched junction base count. Reading from cysteine to phenylalanine, the CDR3 counts 17 amino acids. Just the 51-base CDR3 DNA is kept, in frame starting at base 1.